This T cell receptor beta chain was sequenced during a study of blood T cell repertoires in COVID-19. At the level of the study: COVID-19 samples collected from the United States, Italy and Spain covered acute and convalescent phases.

This clone was found a few times. In the authors' methods: Researchers report that nucleated cell counts were estimated from reference gene primer amplification. TCRdb keeps only in-frame clones here, not all; method: immunoSEQ multiplex PCR. The DNA gave D and trimming, while V, J and clone size come from that table. In the table there are about 240,000 clones, roughly nine tenths of which are singletons. Germline values: CDR1 SGHKS, CDR2 YYEKEE (reference sequence). CDR3 length equals 13 residues. Trimming pared 3 bases from V and 3 bases from J, leaving 10 bases between. The chain employs TRBV5-5 and TRBJ2-7; D remains ambiguous. Sequencing was carried out using peripheral blood. The TCR was taken from a man in his sixties with acute or convalescent COVID-19. The CDR3 coding sequence is TGTGCCAGCAGCTATCCGTACGGCTACGAGCAGTACTTC. It specifies CASSYPYGYEQYF.